This is a list of T cell receptor beta chains from one sample in a study of technical replicates of blood from several donors. Data came from immunoSEQ multiplex PCR; TCRdb stores just in-frame clones and leaves some out. The sample lists around 68,000 clones, 90% to 95% occurring once. The sample comprised T cells isolated from PBMCs. These receptors were obtained from a human donor in good health. Some clones in this sample may be carry-over from other donors' samples. Each CDR3 is given with its conserved first and last residue. The D gene is left open where the match is weak. Expanded clones are given a class, and other clones once, few, many or no size at all.

>TRBD2|NA|TRBJ2-7|TRBV5-1
CASSYTSGIKYEQYF
TGCGCCAGCAGCTATACTAGCGGGATTAAGTACGAGCAGTACTTC
>NA|NA|TRBJ2-1|TRBV5-1
CASSSVGGFYNEQFF
TGCGCCAGCAGCTCCGTAGGGGGTTTCTACAATGAGCAGTTCTTC
>TRBD1|once|TRBJ1-1|TRBV5-4
CASSLDRGRDSNTEAFF
TGTGCCAGCAGCTTGGACAGGGGGCGAGATTCGAACACTGAAGCTTTCTTT
>NA|NA|TRBJ2-7|TRBV5-1
CASSLGQSNEQYF
TGCGCCAGCAGCTTGGGACAGTCTAACGAGCAGTACTTC
>TRBD1|NA|TRBJ2-1|TRBV5-1
CASSKRDRGPEQFF
TGCGCCAGCAGCAAAAGGGACAGAGGACCTGAGCAGTTCTTC
>TRBD1|NA|TRBJ2-7|TRBV6-1
CASSRTGYEQYF
TGTGCCAGCAGTCGGACAGGCTACGAGCAGTACTTC
>TRBD2|NA|TRBJ2-1|TRBV10-3
CAISETDLVAGGSEQFF
TGTGCCATCAGTGAGACCGATTTAGTAGCGGGGGGTTCTGAGCAGTTCTTC
>TRBD2|NA|TRBJ2-2|TRBV19
CASSRGLAGGIGTGELFF
TGTGCCAGTAGTAGGGGACTAGCGGGAGGAATTGGCACCGGGGAGCTGTTTTTT
>NA|NA|TRBJ1-2|TRBV14
CASSSTGNYGYTF
TGTGCCAGCAGTTCCACGGGGAACTATGGCTACACCTTC
>NA|NA|TRBJ2-7|TRBV19
CASRMMRDSPGEQYF
TGTGCCAGTAGGATGATGAGGGACTCGCCTGGCGAGCAGTACTTC
>TRBD2|NA|TRBJ2-1|TRBV10-2
CASSPPSTSGLATNEQFF
TGCGCCAGCAGTCCCCCCTCTACCTCGGGACTAGCGACCAATGAGCAGTTCTTC
>NA|NA|TRBJ2-7|TRBV5-6
CASSRLDWIGQYF
TGTGCCAGCAGCCGACTAGATTGGATAGGGCAGTACTTC
>NA|NA|TRBJ1-4|TRBV28
CASSFPGGYNEKLFF
TGTGCCAGCAGTTTTCCGGGGGGATATAATGAAAAACTGTTTTTT
>NA|NA|TRBJ1-4|TRBV29-1
CSAAWAGGEKLFF
TGCAGCGCCGCTTGGGCGGGAGGTGAAAAACTGTTTTTT
>TRBD1|NA|TRBJ1-1|TRBV28
CASSSYRGLTPTEAFF
TGTGCCAGCAGTTCCTACAGGGGCCTCACGCCCACTGAAGCTTTCTTT
>NA|NA|TRBJ1-3|TRBV30
CAWSDGTPGNTIYF
TGTGCCTGGAGTGACGGGACACCTGGAAACACCATATATTTT
>NA|NA|TRBJ2-3|TRBV12-2
CALVLLREGGPDTQYF
TGTGCACTCGTTCTTCTTCGGGAGGGGGGACCAGATACGCAGTATTTT
>TRBD1|NA|TRBJ1-1|TRBV6-5
CASSFTGGRAEAFF
TGTGCCAGCAGTTTTACAGGGGGCAGGGCTGAAGCTTTCTTT
>NA|NA|TRBJ2-5|TRBV15
CATSRGTSRLQETQYF
TGTGCCACCAGCAGAGGCACGTCCAGACTCCAAGAGACCCAGTACTTC
>NA|NA|TRBJ1-5|TRBV18
CASSPPQAGVNQPQHF
TGTGCCAGCTCACCACCTCAGGCAGGGGTGAATCAGCCCCAGCATTTT
>TRBD1|NA|TRBJ1-1|TRBV6-1
CASSERQGMGTEAFF
TGTGCCAGCAGTGAGAGACAGGGCATGGGCACTGAAGCTTTCTTT
>NA|NA|TRBJ1-4|TRBV28
CASSPQGTLGQKEKLFF
TGTGCCAGCAGTCCCCAAGGGACACTGGGTCAAAAGGAAAAACTGTTTTTT
>TRBD1|NA|TRBJ1-5|TRBV19
CASSATGGSNQPQHF
TGTGCCAGTAGCGCGACAGGGGGAAGCAATCAGCCCCAGCATTTT
>TRBD1|once|TRBJ2-5|TRBV18
CASSIKRDRGNQETQYF
TGTGCCAGCTCTATAAAACGGGACAGGGGTAACCAAGAGACCCAGTACTTC
>NA|few|TRBJ2-2|TRBV19
CASSYREGELFF
TGTGCCAGTAGTTACCGGGAAGGGGAGCTGTTTTTT
>TRBD2|NA|TRBJ2-1|TRBV10-2
CASSGTSGAYNEQFF
TGCGCCAGCAGTGGTACTAGCGGAGCCTACAATGAGCAGTTCTTC
>NA|NA|TRBJ1-2|TRBV11-2
CASSFEGTPVYGYTF
TGTGCCAGCAGCTTCGAAGGGACTCCCGTCTATGGCTACACCTTC
>NA|NA|TRBJ1-2|TRBV28
CASSFGGFVVGGPLGYGYTF
TGTGCCAGCAGTTTTGGCGGCTTTGTGGTAGGAGGGCCTCTGGGCTATGGCTACACCTTC
>TRBD2|NA|TRBJ2-2|TRBV28
CASSSLTSGSWDAELFF
TGTGCCAGCAGTTCCTTGACTAGCGGGAGCTGGGACGCCGAGCTGTTTTTT
>TRBD2|NA|TRBJ2-7|TRBV27
CATRESGRAFYEQYF
TGTGCCACCCGAGAAAGCGGGAGGGCCTTTTACGAGCAGTACTTC
>NA|NA|TRBJ2-7|TRBV6-5
CASWLGGWVF
TGTGCCAGCTGGCTAGGTGGGTGGGTCTTC
>TRBD1|NA|TRBJ2-7|TRBV5-1
CASSLAGTGGVHEQYF
TGCGCCAGCAGCTTGGCCGGGACAGGGGGTGTCCACGAGCAGTACTTC
>NA|NA|TRBJ2-5|TRBV4-1
CASSPDSQETQYF
TGCGCCAGCAGCCCCGACAGCCAAGAGACCCAGTACTTC
>NA|NA|TRBJ1-2|TRBV11-3
CASSLQGDYGYTF
TGTGCCAGCAGTCTACAGGGTGACTATGGCTACACCTTC
>NA|NA|TRBJ2-2|TRBV9
CASSPGPGELFF
TGTGCCAGCAGCCCTGGCCCCGGGGAGCTGTTTTTT
>NA|once|TRBJ1-2|TRBV7-2
CASSPRDINYGYTF
TGTGCCAGCAGCCCCCGGGACATTAACTATGGCTACACCTTC
>NA|once|TRBJ1-4|TRBV30
CAWTGKKNEKLFF
TGTGCCTGGACGGGAAAAAAAAATGAAAAACTGTTTTTT
>NA|NA|TRBJ1-1|TRBV10-1
CASSADTTTEAFF
TGCGCCAGCAGTGCGGACACAACGACTGAAGCTTTCTTT
>TRBD1|NA|TRBJ1-2|TRBV5-1
CASSLSGSGGRGYTF
TGCGCCAGCAGCCTCTCGGGCTCAGGGGGTCGAGGCTACACCTTC
>TRBD1|NA|TRBJ1-2|TRBV27
CAPLETGSGYTF
TGTGCCCCCTTGGAGACAGGGAGTGGCTACACCTTC
>TRBD1|NA|TRBJ1-2|TRBV5-1
CASQVNPYWTGGYNYGYTF
TGCGCCAGCCAAGTGAACCCCTACTGGACAGGGGGCTATAACTATGGCTACACCTTC
>NA|NA|TRBJ1-1|TRBV6-5
CASSSQIMNTEAFF
TGTGCCAGCAGTTCACAGATTATGAACACTGAAGCTTTCTTT
>TRBD1|NA|TRBJ2-7|TRBV5-1
CASSSDREYEQYF
TGCGCCAGCAGCTCGGACAGGGAATACGAGCAGTACTTC
>NA|NA|TRBJ1-6|TRBV4-3
CASSQDLNNSPLHF
TGCGCCAGCAGCCAAGACCTAAACAATTCACCCCTCCACTTT
>NA|NA|TRBJ2-7|TRBV28
CASRPWKVGGDEQYF
TGTGCCAGCAGACCCTGGAAGGTCGGGGGAGACGAGCAGTACTTC
>TRBD2|NA|TRBJ2-7|TRBV29-1
CSVSGLAGGYEQYF
TGCAGCGTGTCTGGACTAGCGGGAGGATACGAGCAGTACTTC
>NA|once|TRBJ1-5|TRBV2
CASKSTRRVSNQPQHF
TGTGCCAGCAAAAGTACCCGCAGGGTTAGCAATCAGCCCCAGCATTTT
>NA|NA|TRBJ1-2|TRBV4-1
CASSQDLVDRDYGYTF
TGCGCCAGCAGCCAAGATTTGGTAGACAGAGACTATGGCTACACCTTC
>TRBD1|NA|TRBJ1-2|TRBV2
CASSESGWQGVLFGYTF
TGTGCCAGCAGTGAAAGTGGTTGGCAGGGGGTATTATTTGGCTACACCTTC
>TRBD1|once|TRBJ1-5|TRBV7-2
CASSPSWDRGYQPQHF
TGTGCCAGCAGCCCCAGTTGGGACAGGGGGTATCAGCCCCAGCATTTT
>NA|NA|TRBJ1-2|TRBV19
CASSTITVNGYTF
TGTGCCAGTAGTACGATAACAGTCAATGGCTACACCTTC
>NA|few|TRBJ1-1|TRBV5-4
CASSSAGENTEAFF
TGTGCCAGCAGCTCAGCCGGGGAGAACACTGAAGCTTTCTTT
>NA|NA|TRBJ1-2|TRBV5-8
CASSSGHLYGYTF
TGTGCCAGCAGCTCGGGACACCTCTATGGCTACACCTTC
>NA|NA|TRBJ2-3|TRBV27
CASAWVRGGDTQYF
TGTGCCAGCGCCTGGGTCCGAGGAGGCGATACGCAGTATTTT
>NA|NA|TRBJ2-7|TRBV27
CASSLSEGGNEQYF
TGTGCCAGCAGTTTATCTGAGGGGGGGAACGAGCAGTACTTC
>NA|NA|TRBJ1-4|TRBV4-1
CASSQDADRTYEKLFF
TGCGCCAGCAGCCAAGACGCCGACAGGACTTATGAAAAACTGTTTTTT
>TRBD1|NA|TRBJ2-7|TRBV19
CASSISGTGDEQYF
TGTGCCAGTAGTATTAGCGGGACAGGGGACGAGCAGTACTTC
>TRBD1|NA|TRBJ2-3|TRBV7-9
CASSPRDRGSDTQYF
TGTGCCAGCAGCCCTAGGGACAGGGGTTCAGATACGCAGTATTTT
>NA|NA|TRBJ2-5|TRBV9
CASSVPALAVQETQYF
TGTGCCAGCAGCGTGCCCGCGCTCGCTGTCCAAGAGACCCAGTACTTC
>NA|NA|TRBJ1-2|TRBV4-3
CASSHRLDYGYTF
TGCGCCAGCAGCCATCGACTGGACTATGGCTACACCTTC